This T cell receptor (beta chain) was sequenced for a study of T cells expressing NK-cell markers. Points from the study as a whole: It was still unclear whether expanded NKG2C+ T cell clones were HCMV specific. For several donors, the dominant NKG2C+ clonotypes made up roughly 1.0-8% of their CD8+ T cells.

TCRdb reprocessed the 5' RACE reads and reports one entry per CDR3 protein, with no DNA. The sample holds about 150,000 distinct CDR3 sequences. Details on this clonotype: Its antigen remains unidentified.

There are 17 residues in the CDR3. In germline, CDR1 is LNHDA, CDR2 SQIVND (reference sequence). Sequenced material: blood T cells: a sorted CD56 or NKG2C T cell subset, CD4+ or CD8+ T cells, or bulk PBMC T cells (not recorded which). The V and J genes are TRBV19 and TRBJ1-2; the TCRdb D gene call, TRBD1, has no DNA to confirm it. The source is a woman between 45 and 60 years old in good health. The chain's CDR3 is CASSITGGTGGLYGYTF. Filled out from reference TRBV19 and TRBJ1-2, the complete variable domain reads DGGITQSPKYLFRKEGQNVTLSCEQNLNHDAMYWYRQDPGQGLRLIYYSQIVNDFQKGDIAEGYSVSREKKESFPLTVTSAQKNPTAFYLCASSITGGTGGLYGYTFGSGTRLTVV.